This T cell receptor beta chain was identified during a study of CD8 T cells in Susac syndrome. Random hexamers primed reverse transcription of about 0.5 to 1 ug RNA. TCRdb passed the immunoSEQ multiplex PCR reads through MiXCR, listing each CDR3 protein once. The sample holds 45,000 or so distinct CDR3 sequences, 90% to 95% seen once. The CDR3 is 12 residues long. Trimming removed 6 bases at V and 0 bases at J, with 6 bases between. Germline V gives CDR1 MDHEN, CDR2 SYDVKM. The V call is TRBV28, the J call TRBJ2-7; D is unresolved. The sequence derives from a human donor in good health. Sequencing was carried out using CD8+ T cells from PBMCs. The CDR3 reads CASSVSSYEQYF. CDR3 nucleotide sequence: TGTGCCAGCAGCGTAAGCTCCTACGAGCAGTACTTC.